The 29 T cell receptor beta chains listed next were all sequenced from one sample in a study of vaccination effects on CD4 cells after COVID-19 (dated 2022 in TCRdb). Their target antigens are unknown. The library was generated by the immunoSEQ multiplex PCR assay. The immuneACCESS repertoire file appears here via TCRdb, limited to in-frame rearrangements. These files lack a portion of the clones; in checked studies, under half of the deficit traces to unresolved V genes, and the cause of the others is not known. This sample comprises about 35,000 clones, around 80% of them detected only once. The ten top clones hold 1.5% of the sample. In the ViraFEST assay, PBMC were stimulated with viral peptide pools, and TCR sequencing was then used to find antigen-specific CD4+ T cell clonotypes based on their expansion. After around ten days of culture, CD4+ T cells were isolated with the EasySep CD4+ T cell isolation kit. Participants received two doses of either the BNT162b2 or the mRNA-1273 mRNA SARS-CoV-2 vaccine.

The sequencing here drew on CD4+ T cells from PBMCs cultured with HCoV-NL63 spike peptides, taken after COVID-19 vaccination. The sample's cell subset or site label, decoded: HCoV-NL63 spike overlapping peptide pool stimulation. All receptors come from a human donor who received a COVID-19 vaccine. Some clones in this sample may be carry-over from other donors' samples.

The chain joins TRBV6-6 to TRBJ1-6; D is undetermined. Germline-derived CDR1 and CDR2 are MNHNY and SVGAGI (reference sequence). The CDR3 has 16 residues. V was pared by 6 bases and J by 7 bases, with 19 bases between. CDR3 amino acids: CASSLGPGADNSPLHF. As DNA, the CDR3 is TGTGCCAGCAGCCTTGGACCGGGAGCCGACAATTCACCCCTCCACTTT.

The V call is TRBV6-5, the J call TRBJ1-6; TRBD1 might be the D (5 bases). Trimming pared 2 bases from V and 9 bases from J, leaving 14 bases between. The CDR3 is 15 residues long. Germline values: CDR1 MNHEY, CDR2 SVGAGI. CDR3 sequence reads: CASSYTDSTVSPLHF. The CDR3 region has the DNA TGTGCCAGCAGTTACACAGACAGCACCGTTTCACCCCTCCACTTT.

The rearrangement uses TRBV6-6 and TRBJ1-1, with TRBD1 matching over 8 bases. The CDR3 consists of 16 residues. V shed 6 bases, J shed 3 bases, and the junction held 12 bases outside the gene matches. Germline CDR1 is MNHNY and CDR2 is SVGAGI (reference sequence). The DNA of the CDR3 is TGTGCCAGCAGCCACGGGAGGACAGGGAGAGACACTGAAGCTTTCTTT. Its protein is CASSHGRTGRDTEAFF.

This sequence joins TRBV14 and TRBJ2-2, with D maybe TRBD1 (6 bases). V lost 3 bases, J lost 2 bases, and 22 bases lay in between. The germline gives CDR1 SGHDN, CDR2 FVKESK. This CDR3 comprises 19 residues. CDR3 protein: CASSHSIWGRAANTGELFF. CDR3 coding DNA: TGTGCCAGCAGCCATTCCATCTGGGGGCGAGCGGCAAACACCGGGGAGCTGTTTTTT.

The V call is TRBV28, the J call TRBJ2-2; D perhaps matches TRBD1 (5 bases). CDR1 is MDHEN and CDR2 is SYDVKM in the germline V gene. The V gene lost 3 bases and the J gene lost 3 bases, with 11 bases spanning the gap. The CDR3 runs to 15 residues. The CDR3 reads CASSLLRGDTGELFF. The CDR3, as DNA: TGTGCCAGCAGTTTGTTAAGGGGTGACACCGGGGAGCTGTTTTTT.

J is TRBJ2-3 and V is TRBV30; 9 bases align to TRBD1. This CDR3 is built from 14 residues. Unmatched junction bases numbered 1, after V lost 0 bases and J lost 3 bases. The germline V gene encodes CDR1 GTSNPN and CDR2 SVGIG (reference sequence). The DNA of the CDR3 is TGTGCCTGGAGTGTCGACAGGGGGACAGATACGCAGTATTTT. Its translation is CAWSVDRGTDTQYF.

CDR3 bases: TGTGCCAGCAGCTTAACTAGCGGGGATCTCTACGAGCAGTACGTC. Translated: CASSLTSGDLYEQYV. The gene calls are TRBV7-2 and TRBJ2-7, with 10 bases that match TRBD2. CDR3 size: 15 residues. Trimming at V came to 2 bases and at J to 3 bases, leaving 4 bases not matched to a gene. Per germline, CDR1 SGHTA and CDR2 FQGNSA.

The gene calls are TRBV19 and TRBJ1-5, with D tentatively TRBD1 (5 bases). Trimming cost V 1 base and J 6 bases, with 13 bases left between them. Germline CDR1 and CDR2: LNHDA and SQIVND (reference sequence). CDR3 length: 15 amino acids. The DNA of the CDR3 is TGTGCCAGTAGTATAGCTCGGCAGGGCAGTCAGCCCCAGCATTTT. Its translation: CASSIARQGSQPQHF.

The chain combines TRBV7-2 with TRBJ1-2; D is unclear. V was shortened by 3 bases and J by 8 bases, with 13 bases between the two germline ends. Germline lookup yields CDR1 SGHTA and CDR2 FQGNSA. This CDR3 is 13 amino acids long. The DNA for the CDR3 is TGTGCCAGCAGCTTTAGAACAGCCCAGGGCTACACCTTC. This encodes CASSFRTAQGYTF.

This clone was observed a few times. The genes are TRBV5-1 and TRBJ2-7, with TRBD2 as a possible D gene (5 bases). V lost 2 bases and J 6 bases, leaving 12 bases between the germline ends. The germline V gene has CDR1 SGHRS and CDR2 YFSETQ. CDR3 length: 13 amino acids. The CDR3 spells CASSFGGRGEQYV. DNA of the CDR3: TGCGCCAGCAGCTTCGGAGGACGAGGCGAGCAGTACGTC.

The CDR3 coding sequence is TGTGCCAGCAGTTTAGGGACATCGTGGGCCCAGTACTTC. It is translated as CASSLGTSWAQYF. The chain uses TRBV12-3 or TRBV12-4 and TRBJ2-5; weak D call: TRBD1 (5 bases). The CDR3 contains 13 residues. Trimming removed 1 base from V and 9 bases from J, with 12 bases in between.

The gene calls are TRBV3-1 (or the pseudogene TRBV3-2) and TRBJ2-5; D is undetermined. The CDR3 spans 13 residues. Germline lookup yields CDR1 LGHDT and CDR2 YNNKEL (reference sequence). Trimming left V 3 bases short and J 1 base short, with 6 bases between. CDR3 DNA: TGTGCCAGCAGCCATAGCAGCCAAGAGACCCAGTACTTC. It yields the protein CASSHSSQETQYF.

V is TRBV5-4 and J is TRBJ2-1; 13 bases align to TRBD2. This CDR3 has 16 amino acids. Looked up from germline, CDR1 is SGHNT and CDR2 is YYREEE (reference sequence). The ends lost 4 bases at V and 10 bases at J; junction bases unmatched: 11. The CDR3: CASSRKLAGGPWEQFF. The CDR3 DNA sequence: TGTGCCAGCAGCCGGAAACTAGCGGGGGGGCCTTGGGAGCAGTTCTTC.

The gene calls are TRBV7-2 and TRBJ1-1; D ambiguous. The ends were cut back, 5 bases at V and 10 bases at J, with 20 bases in the middle. Germline lookup yields CDR1 SGHTA and CDR2 FQGNSA. The CDR3 spans 14 residues. The CDR3 nucleotides read TGTGCCAGCAGCCCCCAGACACCCTCACAAGGAGCTTTCTTT. It encodes CASSPQTPSQGAFF.

The chain employs TRBV7-2 and TRBJ1-1, with 7 bases identical to TRBD1. V lost 3 bases to trimming and J lost 1 base; unmatched junction nucleotides: 2. The CDR3 covers 14 residues. Germline CDR1 and CDR2: SGHTA and FQGNSA. The CDR3 nucleotides are TGTGCCAGCAGCTTTCGGACAGGGAACACTGAAGCTTTCTTT. It is translated as CASSFRTGNTEAFF. The full variable domain, completed using reference TRBV7-2 and TRBJ1-1, is GAGVSQSPSNKVTEKGKDVELRCDPISGHTALYWYRQSLGQGLEFLIYFQGNSAPDKSGLPSDRFSAERTGGSVSTLTIQRTQQEDSAVYLCASSFRTGNTEAFFGQGTRLTVV.

This chain joins TRBV5-1 and TRBJ2-6; 9 bases line up with TRBD1. V lost 4 bases, J lost 2 bases, and 1 base stayed unmatched. The CDR3 has 15 residues. Germline CDR1 is SGHRS and CDR2 is YFSETQ. CDR3 in DNA: TGCGCCAGCAGCGGGGACAGGGCTGGGGCCAACGTCCTGACTTTC. The encoded protein is CASSGDRAGANVLTF.

V gene TRBV18 combines with J gene TRBJ1-1; D gene uncertain. The ends were cut back, 0 bases at V and 1 base at J, with 9 bases in the middle. The CDR3 is 15 residues long. The germline V gene has CDR1 KGHSH and CDR2 LQKENI. CDR3 sequence: CASSPPGNRNTEAFF. The CDR3 region has the DNA TGTGCCAGCTCACCACCGGGGAATCGGAACACTGAAGCTTTCTTT.

The chain couples TRBV27 to TRBJ2-3; 7 nucleotides agree with TRBD1. The CDR3 is 16 amino acids. V lost 2 bases, J lost 1 base, and 6 bases stayed unmatched. Germline CDR1 is MNHEY and CDR2 is SMNVEV (reference sequence). The CDR3 bases are TGTGCCAGCAGTTTAAAACGACAGGGCCGCACAGATACGCAGTATTTT. Protein product: CASSLKRQGRTDTQYF.

V is TRBV5-1 and J is TRBJ2-2; 9 positions match TRBD1. Germline CDR1 SGHRS, CDR2 YFSETQ. With 0 bases clipped from V and 3 bases from J, the junction kept 0 bases outside the gene matches. The CDR3 is 15 residues long. The CDR3 DNA is TGCGCCAGCAGCTTGGGGGACAGGGACACCGGGGAGCTGTTTTTT. The encoded protein is CASSLGDRDTGELFF.

The CDR3 sequence: CASSEQAGTNEQFF. CDR3 DNA: TGCGCCAGCAGTGAGCAGGCAGGGACCAATGAGCAGTTCTTC. V usage is TRBV10-1 and J usage is TRBJ2-1; the D gene could be TRBD1 or TRBD2 (5 bases each). The CDR3 runs 14 residues. Between the trimmed V and J ends, which lost 2 bases and 6 bases, there was a span of 11 bases. CDR1 is WNHNN, CDR2 SYGVQD, per germline (reference sequence).

This rearrangement joins TRBV9 to TRBJ1-4; D may be TRBD1 (6 bases). The CDR3 runs to 15 residues. Trimming took 4 bases from V and 6 from J, leaving 16 bases between them. Germline CDR1 reads SGDLS; CDR2 reads YYNGEE. As DNA, the CDR3 is TGTGCCAGCAGCTTAGAAGGACAGTTGGATGAAAAACTGTTTTTT. This translates into CASSLEGQLDEKLFF.

This chain uses TRBV5-1 with TRBJ2-5; D gene uncertain. The CDR3 sequence is 12 residues long. Looked up from germline, CDR1 is SGHRS and CDR2 is YFSETQ. V dropped 10 bases and J dropped 0 bases, with 10 bases sitting between them. CDR3 in DNA: TGCGCCTCTCACAGAAACCAAGAGACCCAGTACTTC. The encoded protein is CASHRNQETQYF.

Only a few counts were recorded for this clone. The chain joins TRBV6-5 to TRBJ2-7; the D is unclear. V was pared by 4 bases and J by 6 bases, with 10 bases between. Germline CDR1 reads MNHEY; CDR2 reads SVGAGI. There are 12 residues in the CDR3. CDR3 sequence (DNA): TGTGCCAGCAGTTCCACCGTGGGCGAGCAGTACGTC. Its translation: CASSSTVGEQYV.

The J gene is TRBJ1-3, the V gene TRBV3-1 (or the pseudogene TRBV3-2); D remains ambiguous. Trimming stripped 6 bases from V and 0 bases from J, with 6 bases between. This CDR3 has 13 residues. CDR1 is LGHDT, CDR2 YNNKEL, per germline (reference sequence). CDR3 bases: TGTGCCAGCAGGCCCGGCTCTGGAAACACCATATATTTT. This gives the protein CASRPGSGNTIYF.

The chain employs TRBV19 and TRBJ1-5; no clear D gene. This CDR3 comprises 14 residues. CDR1 is LNHDA, CDR2 SQIVND, per germline (reference sequence). V was shortened by 4 bases and J by 0 bases, with 7 bases between the two germline ends. CDR3 DNA sequence: TGTGCCAGTAGTAAGGAAGGTAGCAATCAGCCCCAGCATTTT. Protein product: CASSKEGSNQPQHF.

CDR3 nucleotide sequence: TGTGCCAGCAGCCCGACAGCCTCTGGAAACACCATATATTTT. It is translated as CASSPTASGNTIYF. J is TRBJ1-3 and V is TRBV7-3; maybe TRBD1 (5 bases). This CDR3 spans 14 amino acids. CDR1 is SGHTA, CDR2 FQGTGA, per germline. The V and J ends lost 5 bases and 0 bases respectively, with 8 bases between them.

On this clone: At one boundary the junction diverges from the germline segment, which might be a read error. J is TRBJ2-1 and V is TRBV12-3 or TRBV12-4; tentatively, D is TRBD1 (5 bases). This CDR3 is 11 amino acids long. DNA of the CDR3: TGTGCCAGCAGTTTAAGGGGAAGTAAGGTCTTC. This sequence encodes CASSLRGSKVF.

DNA of the CDR3: TGTGCCAGCAGGTCGGGCCCCATGAACACTGAAGCTTTCTTT. It codes for CASRSGPMNTEAFF. The chain uses TRBV7-8 and TRBJ1-1, with no clear D. V gave up 6 bases and J gave up 0 bases, with 11 bases separating them. Germline CDR1 is SGHVS and CDR2 is FQNEAQ. CDR3 length equals 14 residues.

The CDR3 loop is CASSLSEKLFF. The CDR3 DNA follows: TGTGCCAGCAGTTTATCTGAAAAACTGTTTTTT. The gene calls are TRBV12-3 or TRBV12-4 and TRBJ1-4; D remains unclear. Trimming took 2 bases from V and 7 from J, leaving 2 bases between them. This CDR3 is 11 amino acids long.